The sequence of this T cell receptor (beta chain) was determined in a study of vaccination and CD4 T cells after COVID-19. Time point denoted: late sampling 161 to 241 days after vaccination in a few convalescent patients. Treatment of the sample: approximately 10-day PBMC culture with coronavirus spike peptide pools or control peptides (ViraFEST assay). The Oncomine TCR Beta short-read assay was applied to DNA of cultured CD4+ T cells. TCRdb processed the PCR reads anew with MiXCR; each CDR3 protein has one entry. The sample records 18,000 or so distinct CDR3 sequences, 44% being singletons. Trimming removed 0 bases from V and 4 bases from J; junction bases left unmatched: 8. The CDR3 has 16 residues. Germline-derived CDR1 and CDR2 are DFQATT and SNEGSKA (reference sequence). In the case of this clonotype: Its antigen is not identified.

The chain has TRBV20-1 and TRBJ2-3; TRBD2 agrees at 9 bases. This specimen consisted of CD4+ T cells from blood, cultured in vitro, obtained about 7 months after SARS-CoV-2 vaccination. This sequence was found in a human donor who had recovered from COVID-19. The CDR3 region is CSARDLGRGGADTQYF. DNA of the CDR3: TGCAGTGCTAGAGATCTTGGGCGGGGGGGCGCAGATACGCAGTATTTT.